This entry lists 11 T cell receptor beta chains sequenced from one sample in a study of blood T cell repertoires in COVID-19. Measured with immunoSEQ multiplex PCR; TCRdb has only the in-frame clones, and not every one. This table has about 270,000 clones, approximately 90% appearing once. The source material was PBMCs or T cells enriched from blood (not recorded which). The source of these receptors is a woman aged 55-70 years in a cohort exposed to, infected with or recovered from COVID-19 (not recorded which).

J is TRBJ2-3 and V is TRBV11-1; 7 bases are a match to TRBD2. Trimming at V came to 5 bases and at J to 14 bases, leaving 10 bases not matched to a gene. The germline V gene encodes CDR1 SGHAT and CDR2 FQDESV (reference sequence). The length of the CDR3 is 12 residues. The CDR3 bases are TGTGCCAGCAGCGCCGGACTAGGCTCTCGGTATTTT. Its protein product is CASSAGLGSRYF.

The CDR3 spells CSVKTEFTSGNTIYF. DNA of the CDR3: TGCAGCGTCAAGACAGAGTTCACCTCTGGAAACACCATATATTTT. V and J are TRBV29-1 and TRBJ1-3; D is possibly TRBD1 (5 bases). With 6 bases removed from V and 0 bases from J, the gap between germline ends came to 15 bases. Germline CDR1 and CDR2: SQVTM and ANQGSEA. This CDR3 has 15 amino acids.

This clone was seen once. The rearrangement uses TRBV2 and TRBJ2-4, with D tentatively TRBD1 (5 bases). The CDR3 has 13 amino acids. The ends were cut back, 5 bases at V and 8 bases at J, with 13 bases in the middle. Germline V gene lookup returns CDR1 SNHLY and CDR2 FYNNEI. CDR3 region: CASSPKGKYIQYF. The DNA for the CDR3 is TGTGCCAGCAGTCCTAAGGGGAAGTACATTCAGTACTTC.

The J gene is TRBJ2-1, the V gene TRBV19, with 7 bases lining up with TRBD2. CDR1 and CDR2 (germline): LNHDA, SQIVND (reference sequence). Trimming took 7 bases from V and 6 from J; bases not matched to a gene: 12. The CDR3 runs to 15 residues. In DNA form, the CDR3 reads TGTGCCAGTATGGGCGGGAGTTTAGCTACCAATGAGCAGTTCTTC. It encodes CASMGGSLATNEQFF.

The CDR3 DNA is TGTGCCATCAGCCCGGGACAGGGGATCTACGAGCAGTACTTC. Protein sequence: CAISPGQGIYEQYF. This chain joins TRBV10-3 and TRBJ2-7, with 10 bases that match TRBD1. Germline V gives CDR1 ENHRY, CDR2 SYGVKD. Unmatched junction bases numbered 5, after V lost 6 bases and J lost 3 bases. The CDR3 consists of 14 residues.

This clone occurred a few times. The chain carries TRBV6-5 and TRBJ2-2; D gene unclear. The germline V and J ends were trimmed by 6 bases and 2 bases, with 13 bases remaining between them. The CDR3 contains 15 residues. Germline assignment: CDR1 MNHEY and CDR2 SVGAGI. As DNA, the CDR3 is TGTGCCAGCAGGGTGACAAGGATTAACACCGGGGAGCTGTTTTTT. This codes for CASRVTRINTGELFF.

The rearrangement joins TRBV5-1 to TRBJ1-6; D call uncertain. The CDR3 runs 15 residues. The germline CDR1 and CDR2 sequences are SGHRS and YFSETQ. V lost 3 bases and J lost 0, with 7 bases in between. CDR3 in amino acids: CASSSVSSYNSPLHF. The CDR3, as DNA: TGCGCCAGCAGCTCCGTGAGCTCCTATAATTCACCCCTCCACTTT.

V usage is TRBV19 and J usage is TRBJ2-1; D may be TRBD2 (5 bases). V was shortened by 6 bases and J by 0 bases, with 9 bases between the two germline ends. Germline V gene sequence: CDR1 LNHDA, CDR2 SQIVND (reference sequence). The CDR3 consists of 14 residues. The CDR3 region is CASSPGVSYNEQFF. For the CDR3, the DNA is TGTGCCAGTAGCCCCGGGGTCTCCTACAATGAGCAGTTCTTC.

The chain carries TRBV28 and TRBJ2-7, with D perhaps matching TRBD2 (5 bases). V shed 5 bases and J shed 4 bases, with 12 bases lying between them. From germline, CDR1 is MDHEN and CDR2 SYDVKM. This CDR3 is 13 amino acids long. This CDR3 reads CASSPNGIYEQYF. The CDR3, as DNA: TGTGCCAGCAGTCCAAACGGGATTTACGAGCAGTACTTC.

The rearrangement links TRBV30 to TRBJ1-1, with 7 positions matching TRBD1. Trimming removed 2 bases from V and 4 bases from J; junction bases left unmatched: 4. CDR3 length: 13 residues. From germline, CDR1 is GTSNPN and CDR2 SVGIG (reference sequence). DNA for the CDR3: TGTGCCTGGAGTAAACAGGGGAGCACTGAAGCTTTCTTT. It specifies CAWSKQGSTEAFF.

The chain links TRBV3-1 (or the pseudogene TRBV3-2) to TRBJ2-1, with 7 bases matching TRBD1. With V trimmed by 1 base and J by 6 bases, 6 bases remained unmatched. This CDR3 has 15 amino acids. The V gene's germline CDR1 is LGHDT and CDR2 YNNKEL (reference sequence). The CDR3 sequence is CASSQAVTGRNEQFF. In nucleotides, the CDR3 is TGTGCCAGCAGCCAAGCCGTGACAGGGCGCAATGAGCAGTTCTTC.